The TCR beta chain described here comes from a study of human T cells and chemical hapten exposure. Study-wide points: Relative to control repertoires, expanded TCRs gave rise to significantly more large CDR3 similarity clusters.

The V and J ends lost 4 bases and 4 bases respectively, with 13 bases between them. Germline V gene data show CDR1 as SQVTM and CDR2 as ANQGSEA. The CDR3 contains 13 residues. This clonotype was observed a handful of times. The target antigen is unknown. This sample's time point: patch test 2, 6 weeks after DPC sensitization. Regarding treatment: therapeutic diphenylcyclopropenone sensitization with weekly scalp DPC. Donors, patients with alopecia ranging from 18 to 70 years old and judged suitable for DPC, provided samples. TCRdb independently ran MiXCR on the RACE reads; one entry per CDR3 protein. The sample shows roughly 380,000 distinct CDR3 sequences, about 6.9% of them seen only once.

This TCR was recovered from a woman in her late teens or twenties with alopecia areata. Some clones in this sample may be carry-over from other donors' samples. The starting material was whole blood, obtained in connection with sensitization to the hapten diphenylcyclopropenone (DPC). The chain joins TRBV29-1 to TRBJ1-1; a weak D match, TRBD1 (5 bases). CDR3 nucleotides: TGCAGCGTTGTGGTGCAGGGAAGCACTGAAGCTTTCTTT. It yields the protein CSVVVQGSTEAFF.